The 28 T cell receptor beta chains reported below all come from one sample, sequenced in a study of cytomegalovirus exposure and HLA in healthy donors. TCRdb keeps only in-frame clones here, not all; method: immunoSEQ multiplex PCR. The sample contains fewer than 200,000 clones, around 92% of which appear only once. Sequences were obtained from PBMCs. These receptors all stem from a man aged 18 to 35 in good health and CMV-seropositive.

The CDR3 reads CASSQEFQGAQGIWEQFF. The CDR3 nucleotides read TGCGCCAGCAGCCAAGAATTCCAGGGGGCCCAGGGGATTTGGGAGCAGTTCTTC. The gene calls are TRBV4-1 and TRBJ2-1; TRBD1 agrees at 8 bases. After removal of 0 bases from V and 10 bases from J, the junction contained 17 bases not matched to a gene. The CDR3 totals 18 residues. From germline, CDR1 is MGHRA and CDR2 YSYEKL.

The chain combines TRBV6-5 with TRBJ2-7, with D possibly matching TRBD1 (6 bases). Trimming took off 6 bases at V and 2 bases at J, with 11 bases between the two ends. This CDR3 contains 13 residues. The V gene's germline CDR1 is MNHEY and CDR2 SVGAGI. The CDR3 loop is CASSPDRTYEQYF. CDR3 bases: TGTGCCAGCAGCCCGGACAGAACCTACGAGCAGTACTTC.

The chain uses TRBV2 and TRBJ1-1, with D unclear. With 4 bases removed from V and 1 base from J, the gap between germline ends came to 10 bases. The CDR3 spans 14 residues. Germline V gene sequence: CDR1 SNHLY, CDR2 FYNNEI. The CDR3 sequence is CASSATQENTEAFF. The CDR3 region has the DNA TGTGCCAGCAGTGCTACCCAGGAGAACACTGAAGCTTTCTTT.

The rearrangement links TRBV2 to TRBJ2-7; 8 nucleotides line up with TRBD1. Germline CDR1 and CDR2: SNHLY and FYNNEI. This CDR3 comprises 12 residues. Losses at the gene ends were 6 bases for V and 5 bases for J; bases not matched to a gene: 3. The CDR3 loop is CASSTQGDEQYF. DNA for the CDR3: TGTGCCAGCAGCACACAGGGGGACGAGCAGTACTTC.

This chain connects TRBV4-1 to TRBJ1-2; D is uncertain. The CDR3 covers 15 residues. The germline V gene has CDR1 MGHRA and CDR2 YSYEKL. Trimming took off 1 base at V and 2 bases at J, with 11 bases between the two ends. The CDR3, as DNA: TGCGCCAGCAGCCAAGTCGGATCACAGAACTATGGCTACACCTTC. Translating it yields CASSQVGSQNYGYTF.

V and J are TRBV5-1 and TRBJ2-7, with 8 bases lining up with TRBD2. Trimming at V came to 2 bases and at J to 4 bases, leaving 2 bases not matched to a gene. Germline V gives CDR1 SGHRS, CDR2 YFSETQ. CDR3 length equals 13 residues. This CDR3 is CASSFSGEYEQYF. DNA for the CDR3: TGCGCCAGCAGCTTTAGCGGGGAGTACGAGCAGTACTTC.

The sample holds one count of this clone. V usage is TRBV7-9 and J usage is TRBJ2-1; 8 bases agree with TRBD2. This CDR3 comprises 16 residues. V lost 4 bases to trimming and J lost 4 bases; unmatched junction nucleotides: 9. From germline, CDR1 is SEHNR and CDR2 FQNEAQ (reference sequence). CDR3 sequence reads: CASSSHLSGDYNEQFF. DNA of the CDR3: TGTGCCAGCAGCTCTCACCTTAGCGGGGATTACAATGAGCAGTTCTTC.

The chain employs TRBV29-1 and TRBJ1-1, with a weak D call TRBD1 (6 bases). Looked up from germline, CDR1 is SQVTM and CDR2 is ANQGSEA. CDR3 length: 11 residues. The V gene lost 7 bases and the J gene lost 7 bases, with 13 bases spanning the gap. CDR3 sequence: CSARGSHEAFF. The CDR3 nucleotides are TGCAGCGCCAGGGGATCCCATGAAGCTTTCTTT.

The chain employs TRBV7-9 and TRBJ2-1, with TRBD2 matching over 12 bases. Unmatched junction bases numbered 4, after V lost 2 bases and J lost 5 bases. There are 16 residues in the CDR3. Germline V gene data show CDR1 as SEHNR and CDR2 as FQNEAQ (reference sequence). The CDR3 region is CASSLLPSGRDNEQFF. Here the CDR3 DNA reads TGTGCCAGCAGCTTATTGCCTAGCGGGAGGGACAATGAGCAGTTCTTC.

The V gene is TRBV6-1, the J gene TRBJ1-2; 10 bases align to TRBD1. V shed 2 bases, J shed 6 bases, and the junction held 3 bases outside the gene matches. Germline V lookup: CDR1 MNHNS, CDR2 SASEGT. This CDR3 region has 14 residues. The CDR3 here is CASSEFGTGDGYTF. The CDR3 nucleotides are TGTGCCAGCAGTGAATTCGGGACAGGGGATGGCTACACCTTC.

In nucleotides, the CDR3 is TGTGCCAGCTCACCAAGGGGCCCAGATCCCCTACAATACGAGCAGTACTTC. The encoded protein is CASSPRGPDPLQYEQYF. This chain joins TRBV18 and TRBJ2-7; TRBD1 is a possible D gene (5 bases). Trimming left V 2 bases short and J 4 bases short, with 21 bases between. This CDR3 is 17 amino acids long. Germline V gives CDR1 KGHSH, CDR2 LQKENI.

The genes are TRBV28 and TRBJ2-1, with TRBD2 matching 11 bases. The CDR3 is 16 amino acids. V trimming: 5 bases; J trimming: 4 bases; junction bases outside the gene matches: 7. Germline V gene lookup returns CDR1 MDHEN and CDR2 SYDVKM. Here the CDR3 reads CASSTSGSGVYNEQFF. In DNA form, the CDR3 reads TGTGCCAGCAGTACTAGCGGGAGCGGGGTTTACAATGAGCAGTTCTTC.

The rearrangement joins TRBV6-5 to TRBJ2-2, with 9 bases that match TRBD1. Germline CDR1 is MNHEY and CDR2 is SVGAGI. Unmatched junction bases numbered 6, after V lost 6 bases and J lost 7 bases. This CDR3 region has 14 residues. The CDR3 here is CASRKTGGHGELFF. The CDR3 bases are TGTGCCAGCAGAAAGACAGGGGGACACGGGGAGCTGTTTTTT.

V gene TRBV5-8 combines with J gene TRBJ2-7, with 8 bases lining up with TRBD1. The ends lost 0 bases at V and 9 bases at J; junction bases unmatched: 11. CDR1 and CDR2 (germline): SGHTS, YDEGEE. The CDR3 sequence is 15 residues long. The CDR3 coding sequence is TGTGCCAGCAGCTTGGCCGGGACAGGAATCTTGGGGCAGTACTTC. The encoded protein is CASSLAGTGILGQYF.

The gene calls are TRBV28 and TRBJ2-7, with 11 bases aligning to TRBD1. Germline V gene lookup returns CDR1 MDHEN and CDR2 SYDVKM. This CDR3 is built from 16 residues. Germline trimming cut 4 bases from V and 6 bases from J; bases unmatched to any gene: 11. The CDR3 region has the DNA TGTGCCAGCAGTTCCGGACAGGGGGCGTCACGCGGCGAGCAGTACTTC. Encoded protein: CASSSGQGASRGEQYF.

This chain joins TRBV18 and TRBJ1-1; 7 nucleotides match TRBD1. The CDR3 is 14 amino acids. With 4 bases clipped from V and 2 bases from J, the junction kept 4 bases outside the gene matches. Germline values: CDR1 KGHSH, CDR2 LQKENI. The CDR3, as DNA: TGTGCCAGCTCACGACCAGGGGGAAACACTGAAGCTTTCTTT. This sequence encodes CASSRPGGNTEAFF.

The V call is TRBV4-1, the J call TRBJ1-4, with D hard to call. V was pared by 4 bases and J by 8 bases, with 17 bases between. Germline V gene sequence: CDR1 MGHRA, CDR2 YSYEKL. CDR3 length equals 15 residues. The CDR3 DNA sequence: TGCGCCAGCAGCCCAATTGCGGGGATCGGAGAAAAACTGTTTTTT. It codes for CASSPIAGIGEKLFF.

The V and J genes are TRBV6-9 and TRBJ2-3, with 12 bases fitting TRBD2. CDR3 size: 20 residues. Losses at the gene ends were 0 bases for V and 1 base for J; bases not matched to a gene: 11. Germline V lookup: CDR1 MNHGY, CDR2 SVAAGI. The chain's CDR3 is CASSYSTRLAGGPCTDTQYF. The DNA for the CDR3 is TGTGCCAGCAGTTATTCAACCCGTCTAGCGGGAGGGCCCTGCACAGATACGCAGTATTTT.

The V call is TRBV7-8, the J call TRBJ2-7; 15 bases align to TRBD2. The CDR3 contains 17 residues. Germline lookup yields CDR1 SGHVS and CDR2 FQNEAQ. V lost 5 bases to trimming and J lost 2 bases; unmatched junction nucleotides: 7. As DNA, the CDR3 is TGTGCCAGCAGCAAGGGACTAGCGGGAGGAACTACCTACGAGCAGTACTTC. Translating gives CASSKGLAGGTTYEQYF.

The gene calls are TRBV7-9 and TRBJ2-3, with TRBD2 matching 8 bases. CDR3 length equals 16 residues. Trimming cost V 2 bases and J 5 bases; bases outside gene matches: 9. Germline V gene lookup returns CDR1 SEHNR and CDR2 FQNEAQ (reference sequence). The CDR3 loop is CASSLLLGRAKDTQYF. The CDR3 nucleotides are TGTGCCAGCAGCTTACTCCTCGGGAGGGCCAAAGATACGCAGTATTTT.

The chain couples TRBV7-9 to TRBJ1-4, with a weak D call TRBD1 (6 bases). The CDR3 runs to 16 residues. CDR1 is SEHNR, CDR2 FQNEAQ, per germline (reference sequence). The V end lost 10 bases, the J end lost 0 bases, and 18 bases lay between the germline ends. The CDR3, as DNA: TGTGCCACCGGCTCAGGGACATCCACAACTAATGAAAAACTGTTTTTT. This gives the protein CATGSGTSTTNEKLFF. Full variable domain (remainder filled in from reference TRBV7-9 and TRBJ1-4): DTGVSQNPRHKITKRGQNVTFRCDPISEHNRLYWYRQTLGQGPEFLTYFQNEAQLEKSRLLSDRFSAERPKGSFSTLEIQRTEQGDSAMYLCATGSGTSTTNEKLFFGSGTQLSVL.

The chain recombines TRBV7-9 with TRBJ2-1; no definite D call. This CDR3 has 15 amino acids. The V end lost 2 bases, the J end lost 12 bases, and 20 bases lay between the germline ends. The germline CDR1 and CDR2 sequences are SEHNR and FQNEAQ (reference sequence). The CDR3 here is CASSLYRLGGIAQFF. In DNA form, the CDR3 reads TGTGCCAGCAGCTTATATAGGCTAGGCGGCATAGCGCAGTTCTTC.

The V call is TRBV9, the J call TRBJ1-1; D perhaps matches TRBD1 (6 bases). The V and J ends lost 6 bases and 2 bases respectively, with 14 bases between them. The germline V gene encodes CDR1 SGDLS and CDR2 YYNGEE. The CDR3 has 14 amino acids. Written as DNA, the CDR3 is TGTGCCAGCACCCCTGCGGACAGAAACACTGAAGCTTTCTTT. The encoded protein is CASTPADRNTEAFF. Using reference TRBV9 and TRBJ1-1 for the parts outside the CDR3, the full variable domain is DSGVTQTPKHLITATGQRVTLRCSPRSGDLSVYWYQQSLDQGLQFLIQYYNGEERAKGNILERFSAQQFPDLHSELNLSSLELGDSALYFCASTPADRNTEAFFGQGTRLTVV.

J is TRBJ2-7 and V is TRBV6-5; perhaps TRBD2 as D (5 bases). Germline V gene data show CDR1 as MNHEY and CDR2 as SVGAGI. The V and J ends lost 6 bases and 2 bases respectively, with 8 bases between them. This CDR3 spans 12 amino acids. CDR3 in amino acids: CASRADPYEQYF. The CDR3 DNA is TGTGCCAGCAGAGCGGATCCCTACGAGCAGTACTTC.

The gene calls are TRBV11-1 and TRBJ2-5; 8 bases align to TRBD2. V gave up 2 bases and J gave up 4 bases; unmatched junction bases: 6. Germline CDR1 SGHAT, CDR2 FQDESV (reference sequence). The CDR3 is 15 residues long. CDR3 region: CASSLSLLAGETQYF. The CDR3 DNA sequence: TGTGCCAGCAGCTTAAGTCTGCTAGCGGGAGAGACCCAGTACTTC.

The V and J genes are TRBV29-1 and TRBJ2-3; D remains ambiguous. The V end lost 4 bases, the J end lost 2 bases, and 16 bases lay between the germline ends. The CDR3 totals 15 residues. In germline, CDR1 is SQVTM, CDR2 ANQGSEA. The chain's CDR3 is CSVVEFEYFTDTQYF. CDR3 in DNA: TGCAGCGTTGTCGAATTTGAATACTTCACAGATACGCAGTATTTT.

The CDR3 loop is CAIRTGTYYGYTF. The CDR3 DNA sequence: TGTGCCATCCGGACAGGGACCTACTATGGCTACACCTTC. The V call is TRBV10-3, the J call TRBJ1-2, with 8 bases that match TRBD1. This CDR3 contains 13 residues. With V trimmed by 8 bases and J by 3 bases, 5 bases remained unmatched. The germline V gene encodes CDR1 ENHRY and CDR2 SYGVKD.

This clone has only one observation. This chain connects TRBV28 to TRBJ1-2; the D is unclear. CDR1 is MDHEN, CDR2 SYDVKM, per germline. This CDR3 has 13 amino acids. With 6 bases removed from V and 4 bases from J, the gap between germline ends came to 12 bases. The CDR3 sequence is CASRLTPGYGYTF. For the CDR3, the DNA is TGTGCCAGCAGGCTCACCCCGGGCTATGGCTACACCTTC.